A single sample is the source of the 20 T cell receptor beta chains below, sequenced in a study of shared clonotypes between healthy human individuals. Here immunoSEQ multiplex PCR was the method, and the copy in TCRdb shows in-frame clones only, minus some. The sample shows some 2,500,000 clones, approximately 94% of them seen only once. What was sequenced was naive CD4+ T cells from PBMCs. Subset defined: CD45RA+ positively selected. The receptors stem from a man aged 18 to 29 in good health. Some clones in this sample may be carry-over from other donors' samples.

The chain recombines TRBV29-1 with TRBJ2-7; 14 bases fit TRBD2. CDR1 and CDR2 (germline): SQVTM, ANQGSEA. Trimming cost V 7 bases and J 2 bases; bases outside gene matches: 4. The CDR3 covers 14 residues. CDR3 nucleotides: TGCAGCGCGGGGACTAGCGGGAGACCCTACGAGCAGTACTTC. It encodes CSAGTSGRPYEQYF.

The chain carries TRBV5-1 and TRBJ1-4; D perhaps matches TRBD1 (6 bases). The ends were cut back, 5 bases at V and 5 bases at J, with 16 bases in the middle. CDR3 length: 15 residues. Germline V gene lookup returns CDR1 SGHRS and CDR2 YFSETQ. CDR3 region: CASRGTNWANEKLFF. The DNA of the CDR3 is TGCGCCAGCAGGGGGACAAATTGGGCGAATGAAAAACTGTTTTTT.

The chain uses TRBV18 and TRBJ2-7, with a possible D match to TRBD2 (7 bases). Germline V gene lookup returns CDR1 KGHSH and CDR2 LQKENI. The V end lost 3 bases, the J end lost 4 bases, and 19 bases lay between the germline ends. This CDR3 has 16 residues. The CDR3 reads CASSPNAGDIGYEQYF. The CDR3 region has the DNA TGTGCCAGCTCACCGAACGCGGGGGACATTGGTTACGAGCAGTACTTC.

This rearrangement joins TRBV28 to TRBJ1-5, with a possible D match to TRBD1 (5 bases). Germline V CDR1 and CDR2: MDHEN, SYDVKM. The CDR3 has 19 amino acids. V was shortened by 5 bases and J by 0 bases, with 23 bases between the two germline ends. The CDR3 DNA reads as TGTGCCAGCAGTCTGGAGAGGGGTCGGGAGAGTTATAGCAATCAGCCCCAGCATTTT. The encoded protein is CASSLERGRESYSNQPQHF.

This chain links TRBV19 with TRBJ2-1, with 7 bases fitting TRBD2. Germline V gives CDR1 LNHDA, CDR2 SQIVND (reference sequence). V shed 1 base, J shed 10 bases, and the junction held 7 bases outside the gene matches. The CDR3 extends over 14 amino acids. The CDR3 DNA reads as TGTGCCAGTAGTATAGGCGGGAGACCCGTGGAGCAGTTCTTC. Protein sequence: CASSIGGRPVEQFF. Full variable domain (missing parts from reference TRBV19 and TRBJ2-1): DGGITQSPKYLFRKEGQNVTLSCEQNLNHDAMYWYRQDPGQGLRLIYYSQIVNDFQKGDIAEGYSVSREKKESFPLTVTSAQKNPTAFYLCASSIGGRPVEQFFGPGTRLTVL.

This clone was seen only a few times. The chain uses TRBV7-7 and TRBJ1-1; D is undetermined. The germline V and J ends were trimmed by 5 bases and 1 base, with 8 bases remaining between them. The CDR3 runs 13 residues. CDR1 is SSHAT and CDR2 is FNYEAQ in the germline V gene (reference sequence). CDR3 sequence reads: CASSKRENTEAFF. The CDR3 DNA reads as TGTGCCAGCAGCAAAAGAGAGAACACTGAAGCTTTCTTT.

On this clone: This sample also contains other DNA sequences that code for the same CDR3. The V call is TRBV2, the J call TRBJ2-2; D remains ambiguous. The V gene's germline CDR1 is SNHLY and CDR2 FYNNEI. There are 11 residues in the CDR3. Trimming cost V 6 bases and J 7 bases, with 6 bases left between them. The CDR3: CASRRNGELFF. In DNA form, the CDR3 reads TGTGCCAGCAGACGGAACGGGGAGCTGTTTTTT.

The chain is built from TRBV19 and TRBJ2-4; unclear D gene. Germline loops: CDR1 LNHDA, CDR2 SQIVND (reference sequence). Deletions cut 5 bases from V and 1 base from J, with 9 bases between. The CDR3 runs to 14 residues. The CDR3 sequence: CASSPEKAKNIQYF. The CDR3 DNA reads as TGTGCCAGTAGTCCGGAGAAGGCCAAAAACATTCAGTACTTC. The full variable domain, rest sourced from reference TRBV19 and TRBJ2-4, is DGGITQSPKYLFRKEGQNVTLSCEQNLNHDAMYWYRQDPGQGLRLIYYSQIVNDFQKGDIAEGYSVSREKKESFPLTVTSAQKNPTAFYLCASSPEKAKNIQYFGAGTRLSVL.

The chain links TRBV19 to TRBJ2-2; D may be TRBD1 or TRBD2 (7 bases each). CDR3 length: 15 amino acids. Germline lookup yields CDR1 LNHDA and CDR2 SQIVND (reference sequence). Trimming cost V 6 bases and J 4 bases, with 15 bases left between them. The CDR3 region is CASSRDREGTGELFF. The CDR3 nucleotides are TGTGCCAGTAGCCGTGACAGGGAGGGCACCGGGGAGCTGTTTTTT.

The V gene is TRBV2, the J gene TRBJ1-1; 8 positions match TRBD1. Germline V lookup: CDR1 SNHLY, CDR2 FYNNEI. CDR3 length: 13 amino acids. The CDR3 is CATKTGADTEAFF. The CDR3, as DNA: TGTGCTACCAAGACAGGGGCGGACACTGAAGCTTTCTTT.

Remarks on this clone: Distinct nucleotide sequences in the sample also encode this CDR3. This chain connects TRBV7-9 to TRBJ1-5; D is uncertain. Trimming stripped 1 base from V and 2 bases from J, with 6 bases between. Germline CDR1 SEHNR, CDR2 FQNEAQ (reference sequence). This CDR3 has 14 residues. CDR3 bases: TGTGCCAGCAGCTTAGGCCGGGGCAATCAGCCCCAGCATTTT. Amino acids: CASSLGRGNQPQHF.

The CDR3 here is CASSQIRGSRIDYEQYF. Here the CDR3 DNA reads TGTGCCAGCAGCCAAATCCGGGGTAGTAGGATCGACTACGAGCAGTACTTC. The chain uses TRBV11-2 and TRBJ2-7, with a possible D match to TRBD2 (5 bases). The germline gives CDR1 SGHAT, CDR2 FQNNGV. The CDR3 loop spans 17 amino acids. V was trimmed by 5 bases and J by 3 bases, leaving 23 bases between them.

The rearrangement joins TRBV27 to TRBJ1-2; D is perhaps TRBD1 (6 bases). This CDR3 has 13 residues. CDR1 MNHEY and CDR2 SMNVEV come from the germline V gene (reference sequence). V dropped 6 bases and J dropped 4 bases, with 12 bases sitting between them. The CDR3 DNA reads TGTGCCAGCAGCTCTGACAGGACCTATGGCTACACCTTC. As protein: CASSSDRTYGYTF.

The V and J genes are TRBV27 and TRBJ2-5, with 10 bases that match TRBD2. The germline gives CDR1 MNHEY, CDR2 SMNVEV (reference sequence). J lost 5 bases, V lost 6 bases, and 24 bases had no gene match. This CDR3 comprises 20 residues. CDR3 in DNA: TGTGCCAGCAGCACGTTACTATTGGGGCTAGCGGGAGTAGGGCGCGAGACCCAGTACTTC. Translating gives CASSTLLLGLAGVGRETQYF.

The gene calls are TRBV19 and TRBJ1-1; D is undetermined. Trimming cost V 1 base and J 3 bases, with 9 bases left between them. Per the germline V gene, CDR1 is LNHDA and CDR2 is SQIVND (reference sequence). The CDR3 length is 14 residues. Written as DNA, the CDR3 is TGTGCCAGTAGTATAGTCCCATATTACACTGAAGCTTTCTTT. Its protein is CASSIVPYYTEAFF.

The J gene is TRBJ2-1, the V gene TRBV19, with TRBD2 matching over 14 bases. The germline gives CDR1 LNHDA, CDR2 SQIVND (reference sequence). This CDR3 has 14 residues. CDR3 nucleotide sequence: TGTGCGTCGACTAGCGGGAGGGCCCTCAATGAGCAGTTCTTC. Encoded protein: CASTSGRALNEQFF. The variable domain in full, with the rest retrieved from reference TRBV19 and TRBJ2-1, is DGGITQSPKYLFRKEGQNVTLSCEQNLNHDAMYWYRQDPGQGLRLIYYSQIVNDFQKGDIAEGYSVSREKKESFPLTVTSAQKNPTAFYLCASTSGRALNEQFFGPGTRLTVL.

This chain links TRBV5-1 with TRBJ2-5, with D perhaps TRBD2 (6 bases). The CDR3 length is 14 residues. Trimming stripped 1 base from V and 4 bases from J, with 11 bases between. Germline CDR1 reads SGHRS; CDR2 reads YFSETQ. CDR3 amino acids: CASSLIGGGETQYF. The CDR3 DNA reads TGCGCCAGCAGCTTGATCGGGGGAGGAGAGACCCAGTACTTC.

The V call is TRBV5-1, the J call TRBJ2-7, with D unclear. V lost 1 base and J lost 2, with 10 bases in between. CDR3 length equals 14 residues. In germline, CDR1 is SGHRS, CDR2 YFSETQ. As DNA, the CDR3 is TGCGCCAGCAGCTTGTACTATGCCGCCTACGAGCAGTACTTC. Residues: CASSLYYAAYEQYF.

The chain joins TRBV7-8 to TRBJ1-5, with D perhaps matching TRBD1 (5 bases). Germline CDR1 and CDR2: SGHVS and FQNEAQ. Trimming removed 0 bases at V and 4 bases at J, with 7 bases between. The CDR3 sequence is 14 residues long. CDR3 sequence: CASSLAPGNQPQHF. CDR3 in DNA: TGTGCCAGCAGCTTAGCCCCAGGGAATCAGCCCCAGCATTTT.

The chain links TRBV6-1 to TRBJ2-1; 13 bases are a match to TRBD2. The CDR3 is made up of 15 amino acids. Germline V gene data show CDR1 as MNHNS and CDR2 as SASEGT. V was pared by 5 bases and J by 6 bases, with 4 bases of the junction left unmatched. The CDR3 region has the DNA TGTGCCAGCAGTAACGGACTAGCGGGAGTCAATGAGCAGTTCTTC. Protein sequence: CASSNGLAGVNEQFF.